The 14 T cell receptor beta chains reported below all come from one sample, sequenced in a study of beta chain features in type 1 diabetes. The study's findings and limits: Among patients with Type 1 diabetes, TCRB CDR3s were moderately but significantly shorter in every one of the four CD4+ subsets.

Antigen specificity for these receptors is unknown. Expressed TCRB transcripts got sequenced, as all isolated RNA was reverse transcribed. Assay: immunoSEQ multiplex PCR; the TCRdb copy retains only in-frame clones and omits some. Among about 53,000 clones, 63% were seen once, and the ten largest hold approximately 0.3%. The sample consisted of stem cell memory CD4+ T cells from blood. The source is a woman in her thirties with type 1 diabetes.

This clone occurred a few times. This chain connects TRBV9 to TRBJ1-1, with D perhaps matching TRBD1 (6 bases). V lost 2 bases and J 4 bases, leaving 9 bases between the germline ends. The CDR3 contains 13 residues. CDR1 and CDR2 from the germline V gene are SGDLS and YYNGEE. The CDR3 DNA is TGTGCCAGCAGCGTCCTGGGGGCCACTGAAGCTTTCTTT. Its translation: CASSVLGATEAFF.

This clone was counted between two and nine times. This chain joins TRBV19 and TRBJ1-4; 8 bases are shared with TRBD1. This CDR3 has 15 amino acids. After removal of 5 bases from V and 5 bases from J, the junction contained 7 bases not matched to a gene. CDR1 and CDR2 from the germline V gene are LNHDA and SQIVND (reference sequence). CDR3 nucleotide sequence: TGTGCCAGTAGTGGGCCGGGACAGGCGAATGAAAAACTGTTTTTT. It is translated as CASSGPGQANEKLFF.

This clone has only a few counts. The chain joins TRBV29-1 to TRBJ2-5; 9 nucleotides agree with TRBD2. CDR3 length: 15 amino acids. Germline loops: CDR1 SQVTM, CDR2 ANQGSEA. V dropped 4 bases and J dropped 2; count of bases not matched to a gene: 8. The CDR3 DNA is TGCAGCGTTGGCCGGCTAGCGGGAAGGCAAGAGACCCAGTACTTC. Translating gives CSVGRLAGRQETQYF.

The gene calls are TRBV11-3 and TRBJ1-1; D is perhaps TRBD1 (5 bases). This CDR3 region has 13 residues. The ends were cut back, 3 bases at V and 4 bases at J, with 9 bases in the middle. Germline V gene sequence: CDR1 SGHNT, CDR2 YENEEA. The CDR3 nucleotides read TGTGCCAGCAGCTTTGCCGGGGGCACTGAAGCTTTCTTT. It yields the protein CASSFAGGTEAFF.

This clone was seen a single time. The gene calls are TRBV5-1 and TRBJ2-2; perhaps TRBD1 as D (6 bases). V gave up 2 bases and J gave up 5 bases, with 13 bases separating them. CDR3 size: 15 residues. In germline, CDR1 is SGHRS, CDR2 YFSETQ. The CDR3 DNA reads TGCGCCAGCAGCTTTGAATCAGGGGATACCGGGGAGCTGTTTTTT. As protein: CASSFESGDTGELFF.

The chain couples TRBV30 to TRBJ2-2; TRBD1 matches at 9 bases. Germline V gene sequence: CDR1 GTSNPN, CDR2 SVGIG (reference sequence). The CDR3 totals 14 residues. The J segment lost 7 bases and the V segment lost 4 bases, leaving 7 bases of the junction unmatched. In DNA form, the CDR3 reads TGTGCCTGGACTATACAGGGGGCTAGCGGGGAGCTGTTTTTT. It codes for CAWTIQGASGELFF. The full variable domain, completed using reference TRBV30 and TRBJ2-2, is SQTIHQWPATLVQPVGSPLSLECTVEGTSNPNLYWYRQAAGRGLQLLFYSVGIGQISSEVPQNLSASRPQDRQFILSSKKLLLSDSGFYLCAWTIQGASGELFFGEGSRLTVL.

V usage is TRBV18 and J usage is TRBJ2-7; TRBD1 might be the D (5 bases). The V gene's germline CDR1 is KGHSH and CDR2 LQKENI. This CDR3 region has 14 residues. With 0 bases removed from V and 3 bases from J, the gap between germline ends came to 9 bases. The CDR3 is CASSPPQAHYEQYF. CDR3 sequence (DNA): TGTGCCAGCTCACCACCACAGGCGCACTACGAGCAGTACTTC. The full variable domain, in which reference TRBV18 and TRBJ2-7 provide the parts outside the CDR3, is NAGVMQNPRHLVRRRGQEARLRCSPMKGHSHVYWYRQLPEEGLKFMVYLQKENIIDESGMPKERFSAEFPKEGPSILRIQQVVRGDSAAYFCASSPPQAHYEQYFGPGTRLTVT.

The V and J genes are TRBV28 and TRBJ1-2; 11 nucleotides agree with TRBD1. There are 15 residues in the CDR3. The V gene end was trimmed by 6 bases and the J gene end by 7 bases; junction bases not matched to a gene: 10. The germline gives CDR1 MDHEN, CDR2 SYDVKM. CDR3 residues: CASRDPGQGAGGYTF. DNA for the CDR3: TGTGCCAGCAGGGACCCAGGACAGGGGGCTGGTGGCTACACCTTC.

The genes are TRBV5-6 and TRBJ1-2, with 8 bases aligning to TRBD1. J gave up 4 bases and V 1 base, and 3 bases lay outside the gene matches. Germline V CDR1 and CDR2: SGHDT, YYEEEE. The CDR3 runs to 14 residues. The CDR3 bases are TGTGCCAGCAGCTTGTATCAGGGGGCCTATGGCTACACCTTC. Its translation: CASSLYQGAYGYTF.

The chain uses TRBV28 and TRBJ2-7; 8 positions agree with TRBD2. The V gene's germline CDR1 is MDHEN and CDR2 SYDVKM. The CDR3 is 14 amino acids. The junction had 9 bases not matched to a gene; V was cut back by 8 bases and J by 3 bases. The CDR3 is CASGGQAGGYEQYF. The CDR3, as DNA: TGTGCCAGCGGGGGCCAGGCGGGAGGCTACGAGCAGTACTTC. The full variable domain, rest sourced from reference TRBV28 and TRBJ2-7, is DVKVTQSSRYLVKRTGEKVFLECVQDMDHENMFWYRQDPGLGLRLIYFSYDVKMKEKGDIPEGYSVSREKKERFSLILESASTNQTSMYLCASGGQAGGYEQYFGPGTRLTVT.

A note on this clone: Other DNA sequences from this sample encode an identical CDR3 as well. The chain is built from TRBV28 and TRBJ2-3; 8 bases align to TRBD1. The CDR3 contains 15 residues. V lost 0 bases to trimming and J lost 6 bases; unmatched junction nucleotides: 5. CDR1 and CDR2 (germline): MDHEN, SYDVKM. The chain's CDR3 is CASSLWQGASDTQYF. As DNA, the CDR3 is TGTGCCAGCAGTTTATGGCAGGGGGCTAGCGATACGCAGTATTTT.

The table lists this clone with a count of one. The rearrangement uses TRBV28 and TRBJ2-1; 9 nucleotides line up with TRBD2. This CDR3 has 14 amino acids. Per the germline V gene, CDR1 is MDHEN and CDR2 is SYDVKM. V dropped 5 bases and J dropped 7; count of bases not matched to a gene: 6. For the CDR3, the DNA is TGTGCCAGCAGTAGCCTAGCGGGACCGAATGAGCAGTTCTTC. Encoded protein: CASSSLAGPNEQFF.

The V gene is TRBV6-5, the J gene TRBJ2-1, with D perhaps TRBD2 (6 bases). CDR3 length: 15 residues. From germline, CDR1 is MNHEY and CDR2 SVGAGI. The germline V and J ends were trimmed by 6 bases and 4 bases, with 16 bases remaining between them. Here the CDR3 reads CASSPGGILYNEQFF. CDR3 bases: TGTGCCAGCAGCCCCGGGGGAATATTATACAATGAGCAGTTCTTC.

This clone was recorded a few times. The V call is TRBV5-1, the J call TRBJ1-1; a possible D gene is TRBD1 (5 bases). The ends were cut back, 3 bases at V and 4 bases at J, with 16 bases in the middle. Germline CDR1 is SGHRS and CDR2 is YFSETQ. The CDR3 covers 15 residues. The CDR3 DNA reads TGCGCCAGCAGCTCTTCCTCGGCGGGGGGCACTGAAGCTTTCTTT. Its protein is CASSSSSAGGTEAFF.